One and the same sample provided the 13 T cell receptor beta chains below, sequenced in a study of response to subunit inactivated influenza vaccine. TCRdb itself ran the RT-PCR reads through MiXCR, one entry per CDR3 protein. The profile shows roughly 160,000 distinct CDR3 sequences, roughly a tenth of them singletons. The sample was non-naive T cells sorted from PBMCs, taken more than 35 days after vaccination. The receptors here all came from a man in his forties or fifties who received an inactivated influenza vaccine.

In this sample, this clonotype turned up a few times. The chain employs TRBV4-2 and TRBJ2-3; 9 bases are shared with TRBD2. With 0 bases clipped from V and 5 bases from J, the junction kept 9 bases outside the gene matches. CDR1 LGHNA and CDR2 YNFKEQ come from the germline V gene. The CDR3 is 17 residues long. The DNA of the CDR3 is TGTGCCAGCAGCCAAGAAGGTGCTAGCGGGGTAAGAGATACGCAGTATTTT. This translates into CASSQEGASGVRDTQYF.

The table lists this clonotype with a few counts. The chain combines TRBV11-2 with TRBJ1-1; D call uncertain. Germline loops: CDR1 SGHAT, CDR2 FQNNGV. V lost 3 bases and J 2 bases, leaving 10 bases between the germline ends. The CDR3 covers 14 residues. CDR3 DNA: TGTGCCAGCAGCTTGCAGGCTGGTAACACTGAAGCTTTCTTT. This gives the protein CASSLQAGNTEAFF.

This clonotype was seen a few times. The chain carries TRBV20-1 and TRBJ2-7; 11 nucleotides agree with TRBD1. Germline V lookup: CDR1 DFQATT, CDR2 SNEGSKA (reference sequence). Germline trimming cut 0 bases from V and 3 bases from J; bases unmatched to any gene: 10. The CDR3 consists of 17 residues. The CDR3 bases are TGCAGTGCTAGAGATTGGGCCTCCGGGACAGGGGGCTACGAGCAGTACTTC. It is translated as CSARDWASGTGGYEQYF.

This clonotype was detected many times. This chain joins TRBV12-3 or TRBV12-4 and TRBJ2-7; possibly TRBD2 for D (6 bases). Between the trimmed V and J ends, which lost 5 bases and 2 bases, there was a span of 13 bases. The CDR3 contains 14 residues. The CDR3 nucleotides read TGTGCCAGCAGTAAAACCGGGACTCCCTACGAGCAGTACTTC. Its translation: CASSKTGTPYEQYF.

In its sample, this clonotype was seen a few times. The gene calls are TRBV9 and TRBJ1-6, with D possibly TRBD1 on 6 matching bases. The length of the CDR3 is 14 residues. With 0 bases removed from V and 7 bases from J, the gap between germline ends came to 8 bases. Germline V lookup: CDR1 SGDLS, CDR2 YYNGEE. CDR3 in amino acids: CASSVAGANSPLHF. The CDR3 nucleotides are TGTGCCAGCAGCGTAGCAGGGGCGAATTCACCCCTCCACTTT.

The chain has TRBV6-2 or TRBV6-3 and TRBJ2-2, with D possibly matching TRBD1 (5 bases). CDR1 is MNHEY, CDR2 SVGEGT, per germline. Trimming shortened V by 5 bases and J by 5 bases, and 15 bases separated the two germline ends. This CDR3 has 15 amino acids. CDR3 sequence: CASSEKGVGTGELFF. In DNA form, the CDR3 reads TGTGCCAGCAGTGAGAAAGGGGTAGGAACCGGGGAGCTGTTTTTT.

CDR3 sequence: CASSVIAGGPLGTQYF. CDR3 bases: TGTGCCAGCAGCGTGATAGCGGGAGGGCCTCTTGGGACCCAGTACTTC. The V and J genes are TRBV11-2 and TRBJ2-5; TRBD2 agrees at 11 bases. Germline CDR1 and CDR2: SGHAT and FQNNGV. The V gene end was trimmed by 5 bases and the J gene end by 7 bases; junction bases not matched to a gene: 12. CDR3 length equals 16 residues.

This sequence joins TRBV20-1 and TRBJ2-1; TRBD1 is a possible D gene (6 bases). Trimming took off 3 bases at V and 2 bases at J, with 8 bases between the two ends. CDR1 and CDR2 (germline): DFQATT, SNEGSKA (reference sequence). The CDR3 has 13 residues. As DNA, the CDR3 is TGCAGTGCTAGCCGGACAGCCTACAATGAGCAGTTCTTC. Its translation is CSASRTAYNEQFF.

This clonotype came up many times. CDR3 amino acids: CASSRDRFSGDTQYF. In DNA form, the CDR3 reads TGTGCCAGCAGCCGCGACCGCTTCAGTGGAGATACGCAGTATTTT. V is TRBV5-5 and J is TRBJ2-3; D is unclear. There are 15 residues in the CDR3. With 4 bases removed from V and 5 bases from J, the gap between germline ends came to 17 bases. The V gene's germline CDR1 is SGHKS and CDR2 YYEKEE (reference sequence).

This clonotype has just a few counts. V is TRBV4-3 and J is TRBJ2-7; D unresolved. The CDR3 covers 15 residues. Germline CDR1 LGHNA, CDR2 YSLEER. The CDR3 protein is CTRHPPTPSSYEQYF. In nucleotides, the CDR3 is TGCACCCGACACCCTCCTACGCCCTCCTCCTACGAGCAGTACTTC.

The chain combines TRBV7-9 with TRBJ2-2; 14 bases agree with TRBD2. The length of the CDR3 is 17 residues. Germline V lookup: CDR1 SEHNR, CDR2 FQNEAQ (reference sequence). The ends lost 5 bases at V and 2 bases at J; junction bases unmatched: 4. In nucleotides, the CDR3 is TGTGCCAGCAGCCGGACTAGCGGGAGGATTAACACCGGGGAGCTGTTTTTT. The encoded protein is CASSRTSGRINTGELFF.

This rearrangement joins TRBV28 to TRBJ2-7, with TRBD2 matching 16 bases. CDR3 size: 17 residues. Germline V CDR1 and CDR2: MDHEN, SYDVKM. The ends lost 8 bases at V and 3 bases at J; junction bases unmatched: 10. In nucleotides, the CDR3 is TGTGCCAGCGCCGGGACTAGCGGGAGGGCCGGAGGCTACGAGCAGTACTTC. Protein product: CASAGTSGRAGGYEQYF. The full variable domain, its missing parts supplied by reference TRBV28 and TRBJ2-7, is DVKVTQSSRYLVKRTGEKVFLECVQDMDHENMFWYRQDPGLGLRLIYFSYDVKMKEKGDIPEGYSVSREKKERFSLILESASTNQTSMYLCASAGTSGRAGGYEQYFGPGTRLTVT.

The chain has TRBV28 and TRBJ1-4, with D maybe TRBD1 (6 bases). CDR3 size: 16 residues. V lost 3 bases, J lost 5 bases, and 16 bases lay in between. CDR1 MDHEN and CDR2 SYDVKM come from the germline V gene. The CDR3 DNA reads TGTGCCAGCAGTTTCTGGGACACGGCGAAGAATGAAAAACTGTTTTTT. It codes for CASSFWDTAKNEKLFF.